This T cell receptor (beta chain) was sequenced for a study of control samples from healthy donors and cancer patients. Clones were read by immunoSEQ multiplex PCR, and TCRdb kept only the in-frame ones, dropping some. The data contain around 200,000 clones, approximately 95% of them singletons. The V and J ends lost 7 bases and 8 bases respectively, with 12 bases between them. Per germline, CDR1 MNHEY and CDR2 SVGAGI. This CDR3 region has 12 residues. This sequence was found in a man aged 18 to 29 in good health. The sequenced material came from blood. The chain uses TRBV6-5 and TRBJ2-1; weak D call: TRBD1 (6 bases). CDR3 nucleotides: TGTGCCAGCAAAGGGGGTGGGGATGAGCAGTTCTTC. Translating gives CASKGGGDEQFF.